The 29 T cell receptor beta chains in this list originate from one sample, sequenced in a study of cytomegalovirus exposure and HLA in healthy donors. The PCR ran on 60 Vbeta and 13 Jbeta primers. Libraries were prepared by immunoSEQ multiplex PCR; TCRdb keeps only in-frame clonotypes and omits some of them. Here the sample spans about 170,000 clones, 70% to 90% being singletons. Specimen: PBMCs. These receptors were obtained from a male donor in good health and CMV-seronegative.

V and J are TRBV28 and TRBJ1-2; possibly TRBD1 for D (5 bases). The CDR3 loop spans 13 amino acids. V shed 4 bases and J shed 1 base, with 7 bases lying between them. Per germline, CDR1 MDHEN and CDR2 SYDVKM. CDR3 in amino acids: CASSSRDNYGYTF. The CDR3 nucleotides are TGTGCCAGCAGTTCCAGGGATAACTATGGCTACACCTTC.

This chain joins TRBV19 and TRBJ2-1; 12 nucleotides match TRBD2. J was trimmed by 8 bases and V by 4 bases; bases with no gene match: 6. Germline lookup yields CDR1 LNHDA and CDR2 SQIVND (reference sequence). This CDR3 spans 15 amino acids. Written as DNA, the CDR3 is TGTGCCAGTAGTAAAACTAGCGGGAGGTTCCATGAGCAGTTCTTC. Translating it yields CASSKTSGRFHEQFF. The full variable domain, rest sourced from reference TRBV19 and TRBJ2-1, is DGGITQSPKYLFRKEGQNVTLSCEQNLNHDAMYWYRQDPGQGLRLIYYSQIVNDFQKGDIAEGYSVSREKKESFPLTVTSAQKNPTAFYLCASSKTSGRFHEQFFGPGTRLTVL.

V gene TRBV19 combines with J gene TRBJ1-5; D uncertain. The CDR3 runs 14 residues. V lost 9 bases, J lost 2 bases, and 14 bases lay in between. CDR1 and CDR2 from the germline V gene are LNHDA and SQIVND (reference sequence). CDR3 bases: TGTGCCAGCCTCCCCAGGTCGGGCAATCAGCCCCAGCATTTT. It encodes CASLPRSGNQPQHF.

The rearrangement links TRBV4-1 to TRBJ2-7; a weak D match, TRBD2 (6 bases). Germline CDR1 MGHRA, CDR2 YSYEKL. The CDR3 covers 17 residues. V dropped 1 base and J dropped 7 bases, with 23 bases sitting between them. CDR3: CASSQAGLRDSSGEQYF. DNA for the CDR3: TGCGCCAGCAGCCAAGCGGGACTGAGGGACTCGAGTGGGGAGCAGTACTTC.

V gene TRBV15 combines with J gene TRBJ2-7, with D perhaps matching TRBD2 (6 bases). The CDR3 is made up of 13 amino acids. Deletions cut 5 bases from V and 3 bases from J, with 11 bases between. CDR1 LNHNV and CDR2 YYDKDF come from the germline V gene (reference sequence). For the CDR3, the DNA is TGTGCCACCAGCCGGGACTCCCTCTACGAGCAGTACTTC. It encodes CATSRDSLYEQYF.

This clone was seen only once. For the CDR3, the DNA is TGTGCCAGCAGTGGGGACTTAGCGGCTATCTCCTACGAGCAGTACTTC. This gives the protein CASSGDLAAISYEQYF. The rearrangement uses TRBV28 and TRBJ2-7; D is possibly TRBD2 (6 bases). This CDR3 spans 16 amino acids. CDR1 is MDHEN and CDR2 is SYDVKM in the germline V gene. V was pared by 5 bases and J by 0 bases, with 17 bases between.

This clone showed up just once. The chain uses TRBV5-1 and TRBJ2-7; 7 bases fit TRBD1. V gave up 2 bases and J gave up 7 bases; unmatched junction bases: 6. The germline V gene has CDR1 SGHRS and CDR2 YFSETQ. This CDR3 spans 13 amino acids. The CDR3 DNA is TGCGCCAGCAGCTTCGGACAGGAGCGGGAGCAGTACTTC. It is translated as CASSFGQEREQYF.

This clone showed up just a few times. The CDR3 spells CASSLGGLETQYF. The CDR3 DNA follows: TGTGCCAGCAGCCTTGGGGGCCTCGAGACCCAGTACTTC. The V and J genes are TRBV27 and TRBJ2-5, with D possibly matching TRBD1 (6 bases). The CDR3 is made up of 13 amino acids. Germline CDR1 reads MNHEY; CDR2 reads SMNVEV (reference sequence). V dropped 6 bases and J dropped 5 bases, with 13 bases sitting between them.

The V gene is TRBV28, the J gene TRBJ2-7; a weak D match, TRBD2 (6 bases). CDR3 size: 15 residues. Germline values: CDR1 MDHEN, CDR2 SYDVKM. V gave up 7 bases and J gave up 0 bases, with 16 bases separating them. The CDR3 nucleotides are TGTGCCAGCAAGATATACGGGGACTCCTCCTACGAGCAGTACTTC. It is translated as CASKIYGDSSYEQYF.

This CDR3 reads CASRGQGLTFYEQYF. The CDR3 DNA reads TGTGCCAGCAGAGGACAGGGGCTCACATTCTACGAGCAGTACTTC. The chain uses TRBV28 and TRBJ2-7, with 9 bases that match TRBD1. This CDR3 has 15 amino acids. The V and J ends lost 6 bases and 3 bases, in that order; junction bases with no gene match: 9. CDR1 MDHEN and CDR2 SYDVKM come from the germline V gene. The variable domain in full, completed from reference TRBV28 and TRBJ2-7, reads DVKVTQSSRYLVKRTGEKVFLECVQDMDHENMFWYRQDPGLGLRLIYFSYDVKMKEKGDIPEGYSVSREKKERFSLILESASTNQTSMYLCASRGQGLTFYEQYFGPGTRLTVT.

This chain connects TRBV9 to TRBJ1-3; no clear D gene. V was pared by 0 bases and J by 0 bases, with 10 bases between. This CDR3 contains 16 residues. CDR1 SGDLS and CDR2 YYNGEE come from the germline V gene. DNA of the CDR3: TGTGCCAGCAGCGTAGCTGGAGGAGGCTCTGGAAACACCATATATTTT. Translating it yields CASSVAGGGSGNTIYF. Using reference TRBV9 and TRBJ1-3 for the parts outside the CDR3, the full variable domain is DSGVTQTPKHLITATGQRVTLRCSPRSGDLSVYWYQQSLDQGLQFLIQYYNGEERAKGNILERFSAQQFPDLHSELNLSSLELGDSALYFCASSVAGGGSGNTIYFGEGSWLTVV.

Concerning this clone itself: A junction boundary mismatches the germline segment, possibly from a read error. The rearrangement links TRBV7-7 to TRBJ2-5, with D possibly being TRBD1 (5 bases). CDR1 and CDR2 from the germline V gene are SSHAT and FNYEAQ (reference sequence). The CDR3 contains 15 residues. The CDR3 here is CASSPAGRVGETQYF. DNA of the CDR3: TGTGCTAGCAGCCCCGCTGGCAGGGTGGGAGAGACCCAGTACTTC.

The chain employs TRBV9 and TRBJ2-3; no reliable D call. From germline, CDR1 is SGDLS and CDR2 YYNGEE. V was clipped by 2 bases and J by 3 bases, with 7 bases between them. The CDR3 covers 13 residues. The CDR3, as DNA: TGTGCCAGCAGCGTTCCAGCGACAGATACGCAGTATTTT. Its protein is CASSVPATDTQYF. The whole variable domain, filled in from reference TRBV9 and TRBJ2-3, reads DSGVTQTPKHLITATGQRVTLRCSPRSGDLSVYWYQQSLDQGLQFLIQYYNGEERAKGNILERFSAQQFPDLHSELNLSSLELGDSALYFCASSVPATDTQYFGPGTRLTVL.

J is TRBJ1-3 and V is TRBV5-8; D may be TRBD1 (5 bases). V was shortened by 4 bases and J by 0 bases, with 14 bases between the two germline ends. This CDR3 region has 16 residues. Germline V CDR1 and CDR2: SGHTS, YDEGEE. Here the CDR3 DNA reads TGTGCCAGCAGCACGCGACAGAGTAGCTCTGGAAACACCATATATTTT. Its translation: CASSTRQSSSGNTIYF.

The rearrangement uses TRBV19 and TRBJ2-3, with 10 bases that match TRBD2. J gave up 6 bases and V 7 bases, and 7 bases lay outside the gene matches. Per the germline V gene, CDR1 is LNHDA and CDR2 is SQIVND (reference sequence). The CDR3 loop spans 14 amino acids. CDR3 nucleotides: TGTGCCAGTACCCCGGGACTAGCGTGGGATACGCAGTATTTT. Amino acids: CASTPGLAWDTQYF.

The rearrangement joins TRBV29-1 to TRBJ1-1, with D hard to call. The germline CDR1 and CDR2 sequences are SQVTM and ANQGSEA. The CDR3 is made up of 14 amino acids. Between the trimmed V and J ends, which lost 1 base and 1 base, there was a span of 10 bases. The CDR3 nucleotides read TGCAGCGTTGAAGTCCCTGGAGCGAACACTGAAGCTTTCTTT. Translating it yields CSVEVPGANTEAFF.

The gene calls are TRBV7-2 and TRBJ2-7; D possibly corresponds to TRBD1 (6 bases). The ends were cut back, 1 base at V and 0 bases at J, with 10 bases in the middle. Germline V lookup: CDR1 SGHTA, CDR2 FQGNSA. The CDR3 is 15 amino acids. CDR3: CASSLGTASSYEQYF. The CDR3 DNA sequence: TGTGCCAGCAGCTTAGGGACAGCGAGCTCCTACGAGCAGTACTTC.

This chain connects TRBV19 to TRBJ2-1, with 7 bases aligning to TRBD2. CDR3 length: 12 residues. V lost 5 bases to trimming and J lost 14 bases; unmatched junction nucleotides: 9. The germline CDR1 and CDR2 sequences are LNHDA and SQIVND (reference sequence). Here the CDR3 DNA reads TGTGCCAGTAGTTTTCTTAGCGGGCTGGAGTTCTTC. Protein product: CASSFLSGLEFF.

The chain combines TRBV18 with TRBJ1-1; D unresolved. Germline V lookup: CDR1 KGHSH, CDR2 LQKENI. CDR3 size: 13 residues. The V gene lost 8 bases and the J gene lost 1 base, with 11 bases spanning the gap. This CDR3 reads CASAQDANTEAFF. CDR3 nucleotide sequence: TGTGCCAGCGCTCAGGATGCGAACACTGAAGCTTTCTTT.

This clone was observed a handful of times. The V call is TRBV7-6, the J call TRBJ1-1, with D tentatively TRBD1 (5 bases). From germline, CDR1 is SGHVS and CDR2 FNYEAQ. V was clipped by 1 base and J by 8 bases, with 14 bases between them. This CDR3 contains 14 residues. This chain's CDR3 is CASSLEVRASEAFF. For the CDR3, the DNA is TGTGCCAGCAGCTTAGAGGTCAGGGCATCAGAAGCTTTCTTT.

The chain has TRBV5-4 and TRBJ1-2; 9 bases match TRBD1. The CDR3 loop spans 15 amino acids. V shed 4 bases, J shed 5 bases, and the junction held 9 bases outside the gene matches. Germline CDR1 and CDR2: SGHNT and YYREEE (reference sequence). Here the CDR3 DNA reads TGTGCCAGCAGCCTCCGGGACAGGGTAGGGTATGGCTACACCTTC. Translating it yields CASSLRDRVGYGYTF. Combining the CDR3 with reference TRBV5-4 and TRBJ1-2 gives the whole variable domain ETGVTQSPTHLIKTRGQQVTLRCSSQSGHNTVSWYQQALGQGPQFIFQYYREEENGRGNFPPRFSGLQFPNYSSELNVNALELDDSALYLCASSLRDRVGYGYTFGSGTRLTVV.

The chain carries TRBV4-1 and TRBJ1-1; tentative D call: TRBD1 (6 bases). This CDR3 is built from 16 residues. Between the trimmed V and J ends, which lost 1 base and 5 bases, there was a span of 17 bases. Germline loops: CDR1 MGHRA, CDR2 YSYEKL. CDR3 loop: CASSQARGGGPTEAFF. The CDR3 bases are TGCGCCAGCAGCCAAGCCAGGGGCGGGGGGCCTACTGAAGCTTTCTTT.

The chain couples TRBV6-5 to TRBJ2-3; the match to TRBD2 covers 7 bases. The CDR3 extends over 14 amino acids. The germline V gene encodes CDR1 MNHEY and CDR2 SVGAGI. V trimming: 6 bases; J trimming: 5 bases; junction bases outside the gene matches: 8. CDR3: CASSSAGEVDTQYF. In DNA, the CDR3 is TGTGCCAGCAGCTCCGCGGGGGAGGTAGATACGCAGTATTTT.

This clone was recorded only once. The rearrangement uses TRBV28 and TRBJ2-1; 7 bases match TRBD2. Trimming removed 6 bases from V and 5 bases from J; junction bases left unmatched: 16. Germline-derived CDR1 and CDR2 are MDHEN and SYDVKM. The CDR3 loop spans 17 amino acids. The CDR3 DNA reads TGTGCCAGCAGCTCCTCATACGGAGGACTAGGAAACAATGAGCAGTTCTTC. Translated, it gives CASSSSYGGLGNNEQFF.

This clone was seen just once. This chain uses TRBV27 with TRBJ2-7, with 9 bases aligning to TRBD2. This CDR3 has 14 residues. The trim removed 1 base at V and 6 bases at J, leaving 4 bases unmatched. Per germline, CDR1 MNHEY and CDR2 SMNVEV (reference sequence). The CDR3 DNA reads TGTGCCAGCAGTTTATGGGGACTAGCCGGCGAGCAGTACTTC. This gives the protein CASSLWGLAGEQYF.

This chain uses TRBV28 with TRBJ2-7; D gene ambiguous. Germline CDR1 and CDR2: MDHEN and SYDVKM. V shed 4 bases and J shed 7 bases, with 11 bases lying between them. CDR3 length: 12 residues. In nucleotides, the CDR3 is TGTGCCAGCAGTTACACACGACAAGAGCAGTACTTC. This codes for CASSYTRQEQYF.

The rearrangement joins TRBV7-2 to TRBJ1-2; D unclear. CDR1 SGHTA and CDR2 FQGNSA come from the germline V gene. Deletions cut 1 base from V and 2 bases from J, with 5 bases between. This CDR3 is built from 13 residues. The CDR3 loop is CASSLDTNYGYTF. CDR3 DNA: TGTGCCAGCAGCTTAGACACAAACTATGGCTACACCTTC.

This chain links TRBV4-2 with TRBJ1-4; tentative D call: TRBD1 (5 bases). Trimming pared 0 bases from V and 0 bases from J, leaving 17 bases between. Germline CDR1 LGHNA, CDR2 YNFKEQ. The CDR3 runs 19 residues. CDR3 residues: CASSQEAPEGPATNEKLFF. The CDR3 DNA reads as TGTGCCAGCAGCCAAGAAGCCCCGGAGGGACCTGCAACTAATGAAAAACTGTTTTTT.

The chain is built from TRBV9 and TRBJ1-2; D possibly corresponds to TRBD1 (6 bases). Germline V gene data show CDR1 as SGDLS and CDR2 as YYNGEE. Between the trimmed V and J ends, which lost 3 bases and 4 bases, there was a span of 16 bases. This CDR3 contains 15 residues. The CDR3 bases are TGTGCCAGCAGCGAGGGGGGGGGTGCATCCTATGGCTACACCTTC. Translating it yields CASSEGGGASYGYTF.